One and the same sample provided the 20 T cell receptor beta chains below, sequenced in a study of memory CD4+ T cells and cytomegalovirus serostatus. Single viable CD3+CD4+CD8-CD45RO+ cells were sorted as the memory CD4+ T cells. This table comes from immunoSEQ multiplex PCR, and its TCRdb copy is limited to in-frame clones, with some not included. Altogether about 39,000 clones are present, around 79% being singletons, with the ten largest covering around 0.77%. The specimen was memory CD4+ T cells from blood. These receptors came from an adult in good health and CMV-seronegative.

This chain connects TRBV11-3 to TRBJ2-1, with TRBD2 matching 13 bases. Germline CDR1 reads SGHNT; CDR2 reads YENEEA. This CDR3 is 16 amino acids long. Germline trimming cut 1 base from V and 7 bases from J; bases unmatched to any gene: 4. This CDR3 is CASSLGLAGGVNEQFF. In DNA, the CDR3 is TGTGCCAGCAGCTTAGGACTAGCGGGGGGAGTTAATGAGCAGTTCTTC.

The gene calls are TRBV5-1 and TRBJ1-4; 7 bases align to TRBD1. This CDR3 contains 14 residues. Germline V gives CDR1 SGHRS, CDR2 YFSETQ. Losses at the gene ends were 0 bases for V and 8 bases for J; bases not matched to a gene: 4. The CDR3 bases are TGCGCCAGCAGCTTGGGAGGGGGCGAGGAAAAACTGTTTTTT. It is translated as CASSLGGGEEKLFF.

A few counts support this clone. The J gene is TRBJ2-1, the V gene TRBV9; maybe TRBD2 (6 bases). The germline gives CDR1 SGDLS, CDR2 YYNGEE. V dropped 3 bases and J dropped 3 bases, with 10 bases sitting between them. CDR3 length: 14 residues. The chain's CDR3 is CASSGPGVYNEQFF. The CDR3 coding sequence is TGTGCCAGCAGCGGTCCGGGAGTCTACAATGAGCAGTTCTTC.

This sequence joins TRBV6-6 and TRBJ1-1; D unclear. Trimming removed 0 bases at V and 1 base at J, with 9 bases between. CDR1 is MNHNY and CDR2 is SVGAGI in the germline V gene (reference sequence). The CDR3 runs to 15 residues. The CDR3: CASSYSNQGNTEAFF. As DNA, the CDR3 is TGTGCCAGCAGTTACTCAAATCAAGGGAACACTGAAGCTTTCTTT.

The gene calls are TRBV19 and TRBJ2-1; 9 bases agree with TRBD2. The CDR3 runs to 15 residues. Trimming cost V 7 bases and J 4 bases; bases outside gene matches: 8. Looked up from germline, CDR1 is LNHDA and CDR2 is SQIVND (reference sequence). CDR3 nucleotides: TGTGCCAGTACGAGTAGAAGCGGGGGGTACAATGAGCAGTTCTTC. It specifies CASTSRSGGYNEQFF.

CDR3 protein: CASSSPPVGEQFF. The DNA of the CDR3 is TGTGCCAGCAGCTCCCCACCGGTTGGCGAGCAGTTCTTC. V is TRBV11-3 and J is TRBJ2-1; D ambiguous. The CDR3 spans 13 residues. The ends were cut back, 4 bases at V and 10 bases at J, with 14 bases in the middle. Germline CDR1 is SGHNT and CDR2 is YENEEA.

The chain recombines TRBV2 with TRBJ2-7; D perhaps matches TRBD2 (5 bases). V was trimmed by 4 bases and J by 0 bases, leaving 13 bases between them. This CDR3 spans 15 amino acids. Germline V CDR1 and CDR2: SNHLY, FYNNEI. This chain's CDR3 is CASSVTNGGSYEQYF. In DNA, the CDR3 is TGTGCCAGCAGTGTCACGAACGGAGGCTCCTACGAGCAGTACTTC.

The chain couples TRBV6-4 to TRBJ2-3; the match to TRBD2 covers 10 bases. This CDR3 has 19 residues. The V gene's germline CDR1 is MRHNA and CDR2 SNTAGT. The V segment lost 7 bases and the J segment 2 bases; nucleotides outside the gene matches: 18. DNA of the CDR3: TGTGCCAGCACGAGAATCCTAGCGGGGGACCTCCGTTCCACAGATACGCAGTATTTT. Translated, it gives CASTRILAGDLRSTDTQYF.

CDR3 nucleotide sequence: TGTGCCAGCAGGCGGGGGCAAGAGACCCAGTACTTC. It codes for CASRRGQETQYF. The chain recombines TRBV2 with TRBJ2-5, with TRBD2 matching 7 bases. The CDR3 contains 12 residues. Trimming at V came to 6 bases and at J to 2 bases, leaving 0 bases not matched to a gene. In germline, CDR1 is SNHLY, CDR2 FYNNEI.

There are a few counts of this clone. J is TRBJ1-4 and V is TRBV6-5, with unresolved D. Germline CDR1 reads MNHEY; CDR2 reads SVGAGI. The CDR3 loop spans 13 amino acids. V lost 0 bases to trimming and J lost 16 bases, with 15 bases between them. CDR3 DNA: TGTGCCAGCAGTTACTCGATGAGGGCCAACGGGTTTTTT. Its protein is CASSYSMRANGFF.

This rearrangement joins TRBV13 to TRBJ1-1; D is unresolved. The germline V gene has CDR1 PRHDT and CDR2 FYEKMQ (reference sequence). This CDR3 has 14 amino acids. The V and J ends lost 7 bases and 2 bases respectively, with 14 bases between them. This chain's CDR3 is CASTQAEANTEAFF. CDR3 bases: TGTGCCAGCACCCAAGCGGAAGCAAACACTGAAGCTTTCTTT.

J is TRBJ2-7 and V is TRBV19; weak D call: TRBD1 (6 bases). The germline V gene encodes CDR1 LNHDA and CDR2 SQIVND (reference sequence). CDR3 size: 15 residues. V gave up 6 bases and J gave up 4 bases, with 19 bases separating them. The CDR3 is CASSSGPNRAYEQYF. As DNA, the CDR3 is TGTGCCAGTAGCAGTGGCCCGAACAGGGCTTACGAGCAGTACTTC.

The chain employs TRBV5-4 and TRBJ2-5; 11 bases align to TRBD2. Germline V lookup: CDR1 SGHNT, CDR2 YYREEE (reference sequence). V shed 2 bases and J 5 bases; nucleotides not matched to a gene: 8. This CDR3 has 16 residues. CDR3 bases: TGTGCCAGCAGCTTACGTAGCGGGGGGGCACGGGAGACCCAGTACTTC. This translates into CASSLRSGGARETQYF.

The V and J genes are TRBV5-1 and TRBJ1-2; D unclear. Germline CDR1 and CDR2: SGHRS and YFSETQ. The germline V and J ends were trimmed by 0 bases and 4 bases, with 13 bases remaining between them. This CDR3 spans 15 amino acids. The CDR3 coding sequence is TGCGCCAGCAGCTTGGTAGTAGGAGAGGGCTATGGCTACACCTTC. Translating gives CASSLVVGEGYGYTF.

J is TRBJ2-3 and V is TRBV10-3; 10 bases are shared with TRBD1. Per germline, CDR1 ENHRY and CDR2 SYGVKD. V lost 8 bases and J lost 2; bases outside the gene matches: 10. The length of the CDR3 is 16 residues. The CDR3 region has the DNA TGTGCCATCTCACCGGGACAGGGGTTTAACACAGATACGCAGTATTTT. It translates to CAISPGQGFNTDTQYF.

V and J are TRBV18 and TRBJ2-7, with 14 bases identical to TRBD2. This CDR3 is 18 amino acids long. CDR1 and CDR2 (germline): KGHSH, LQKENI. The V segment lost 4 bases and the J segment 2 bases; nucleotides outside the gene matches: 10. The CDR3 is CASSQTSGGAPLPYEQYF. As DNA, the CDR3 is TGTGCCAGCTCACAGACTAGCGGGGGGGCCCCTTTGCCCTACGAGCAGTACTTC.

The CDR3, as DNA: TGCGCCAGCAGCTCTCAGGGGGGCGCAACCTATGGCTACACCTTC. As protein: CASSSQGGATYGYTF. The chain employs TRBV5-1 and TRBJ1-2; 7 bases fit TRBD1. Germline V gives CDR1 SGHRS, CDR2 YFSETQ. The CDR3 length is 15 residues. V shed 3 bases and J 4 bases; nucleotides not matched to a gene: 9. Full variable domain (remainder filled in from reference TRBV5-1 and TRBJ1-2): KAGVTQTPRYLIKTRGQQVTLSCSPISGHRSVSWYQQTPGQGLQFLFEYFSETQRNKGNFPGRFSGRQFSNSRSEMNVSTLELGDSALYLCASSSQGGATYGYTFGSGTRLTVV.

This clone has a handful of counts. The chain is built from TRBV6-4 and TRBJ1-3; D remains ambiguous. The germline CDR1 and CDR2 sequences are MRHNA and SNTAGT. V gave up 8 bases and J gave up 3 bases, with 17 bases separating them. This CDR3 is built from 15 residues. The CDR3 sequence is CASAYPPGCGNTIYF. CDR3 in DNA: TGTGCCAGCGCATATCCCCCGGGATGTGGAAACACCATATATTTT.

Turning to this clone: This sample also contains other DNA sequences that code for the same CDR3. The chain has TRBV27 and TRBJ1-2, with a tentative D call TRBD1 (6 bases). CDR1 and CDR2 from the germline V gene are MNHEY and SMNVEV (reference sequence). The CDR3 has 15 residues. V lost 5 bases to trimming and J lost 2 bases, with 15 bases between them. The CDR3 sequence is CASSPHRASNYGYTF. The CDR3 bases are TGTGCCAGCAGTCCCCACAGGGCATCCAACTATGGCTACACCTTC.

This chain joins TRBV7-2 and TRBJ1-2, with D unclear. Trimming removed 2 bases at V and 8 bases at J, with 21 bases between. This CDR3 region has 16 residues. The germline V gene has CDR1 SGHTA and CDR2 FQGNSA. Written as DNA, the CDR3 is TGTGCCAGCAGCTTAAAATTAAGGGCAGAATCCTTGGGCTACACCTTC. Its translation is CASSLKLRAESLGYTF. The full variable domain, completed using reference TRBV7-2 and TRBJ1-2, is GAGVSQSPSNKVTEKGKDVELRCDPISGHTALYWYRQSLGQGLEFLIYFQGNSAPDKSGLPSDRFSAERTGGSVSTLTIQRTQQEDSAVYLCASSLKLRAESLGYTFGSGTRLTVV.